The source of this TCR beta chain is a study of T cell responses to AZD1222 COVID-19 vaccine. Whole-study results and caveats: The sample set comprised mostly white British donors with more females, and clonal diversity was possibly underestimated. Spike was spanned by vaccine-associated CD4 TCRs, which were dominant at 160-218 and 743-854.

Clones were sequenced by immunoSEQ multiplex PCR, and TCRdb holds only the in-frame ones, with some missing. The sample has roughly 120,000 clones, about 92% seen once; the top ten hold under 3.5%. To note about this clone: The antigen is undetermined.

The source of this sequence is an adult in good health. The sequencing here drew on peripheral blood, taken on day 0 of AZD1222 vaccination.

As DNA, the CDR3 is TGTGCCAGCAGGTCCCTCAGGAGCTCCTACGAGCAGTACTTC. Translated, it gives CASRSLRSSYEQYF. V is TRBV11-2 and J is TRBJ2-7, with D unresolved. The CDR3 covers 14 residues. V was clipped by 6 bases and J by 0 bases, with 12 bases between them. Germline V gene data show CDR1 as SGHAT and CDR2 as FQNNGV.